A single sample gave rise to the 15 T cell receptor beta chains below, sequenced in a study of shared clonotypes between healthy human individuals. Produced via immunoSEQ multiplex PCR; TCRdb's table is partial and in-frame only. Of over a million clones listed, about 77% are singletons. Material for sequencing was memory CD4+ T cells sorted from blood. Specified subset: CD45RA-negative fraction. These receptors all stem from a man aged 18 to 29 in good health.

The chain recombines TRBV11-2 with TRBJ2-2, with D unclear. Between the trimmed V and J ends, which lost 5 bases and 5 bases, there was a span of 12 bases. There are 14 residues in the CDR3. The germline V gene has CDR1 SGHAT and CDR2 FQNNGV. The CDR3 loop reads CASSPLQQTGELFF. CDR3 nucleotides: TGTGCCAGCAGCCCCCTTCAACAGACCGGGGAGCTGTTTTTT.

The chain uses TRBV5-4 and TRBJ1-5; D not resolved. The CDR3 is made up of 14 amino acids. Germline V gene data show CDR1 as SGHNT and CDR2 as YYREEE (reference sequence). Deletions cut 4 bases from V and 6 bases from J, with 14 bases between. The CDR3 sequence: CASSLWGEGQPQHF. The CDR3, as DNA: TGTGCCAGCAGCCTGTGGGGTGAGGGTCAGCCCCAGCATTTT. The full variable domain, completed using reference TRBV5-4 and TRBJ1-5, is ETGVTQSPTHLIKTRGQQVTLRCSSQSGHNTVSWYQQALGQGPQFIFQYYREEENGRGNFPPRFSGLQFPNYSSELNVNALELDDSALYLCASSLWGEGQPQHFGDGTRLSIL.

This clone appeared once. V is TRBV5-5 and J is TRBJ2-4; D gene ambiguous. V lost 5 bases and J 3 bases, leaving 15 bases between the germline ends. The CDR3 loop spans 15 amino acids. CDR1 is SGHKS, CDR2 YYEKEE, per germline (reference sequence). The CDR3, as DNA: TGTGCCAGCAGTTATACCGGGTTAGGCAAAAACATTCAGTACTTC. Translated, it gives CASSYTGLGKNIQYF.

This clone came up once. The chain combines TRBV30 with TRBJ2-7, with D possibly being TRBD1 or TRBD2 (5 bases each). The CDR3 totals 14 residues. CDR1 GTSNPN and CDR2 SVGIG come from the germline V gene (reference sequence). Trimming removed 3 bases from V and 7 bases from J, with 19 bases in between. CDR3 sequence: CAWRTGHSPGEQYF. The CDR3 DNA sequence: TGTGCCTGGAGAACCGGACACTCCCCGGGGGAGCAGTACTTC. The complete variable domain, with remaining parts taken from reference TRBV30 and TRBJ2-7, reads SQTIHQWPATLVQPVGSPLSLECTVEGTSNPNLYWYRQAAGRGLQLLFYSVGIGQISSEVPQNLSASRPQDRQFILSSKKLLLSDSGFYLCAWRTGHSPGEQYFGPGTRLTVT.

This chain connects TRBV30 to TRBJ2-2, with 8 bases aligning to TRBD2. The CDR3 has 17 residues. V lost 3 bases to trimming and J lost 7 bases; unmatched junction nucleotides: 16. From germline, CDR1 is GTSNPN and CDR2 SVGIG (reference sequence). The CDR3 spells CAWRDGRGLGGSGELFF. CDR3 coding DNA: TGTGCCTGGAGAGACGGCAGGGGACTAGGAGGGAGCGGGGAGCTGTTTTTT.

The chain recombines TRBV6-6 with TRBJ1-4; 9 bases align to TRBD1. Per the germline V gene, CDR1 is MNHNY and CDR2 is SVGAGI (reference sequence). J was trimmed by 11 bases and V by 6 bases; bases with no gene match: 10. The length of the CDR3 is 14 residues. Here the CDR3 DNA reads TGTGCCAGCAGGGAAACCCCGGGACAGGGCAAACTGTTTTTT. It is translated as CASRETPGQGKLFF.

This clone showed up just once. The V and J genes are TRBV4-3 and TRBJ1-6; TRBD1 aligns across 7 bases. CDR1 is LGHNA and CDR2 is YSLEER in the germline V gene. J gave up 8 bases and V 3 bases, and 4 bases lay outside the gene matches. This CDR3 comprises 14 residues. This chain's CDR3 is CASSQRQGDSPLHF. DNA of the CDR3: TGCGCCAGCAGCCAGAGGCAGGGGGATTCACCCCTCCACTTT.

The DNA of the CDR3 is TGTGCCAGTAGTCGGGGGAAGGGTAATGAAAAACTGTTTTTT. Translating it yields CASSRGKGNEKLFF. The genes are TRBV19 and TRBJ1-4; maybe TRBD1 (5 bases). V gave up 5 bases and J gave up 4 bases, with 11 bases separating them. In germline, CDR1 is LNHDA, CDR2 SQIVND (reference sequence). The CDR3 is made up of 14 amino acids. Using reference TRBV19 and TRBJ1-4 for the parts outside the CDR3, the full variable domain is DGGITQSPKYLFRKEGQNVTLSCEQNLNHDAMYWYRQDPGQGLRLIYYSQIVNDFQKGDIAEGYSVSREKKESFPLTVTSAQKNPTAFYLCASSRGKGNEKLFFGSGTQLSVL.

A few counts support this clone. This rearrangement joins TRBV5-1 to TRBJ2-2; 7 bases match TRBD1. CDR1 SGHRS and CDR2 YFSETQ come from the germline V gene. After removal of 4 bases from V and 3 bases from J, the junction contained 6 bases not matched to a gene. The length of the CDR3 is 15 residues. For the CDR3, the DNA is TGCGCCAGCAGCAAGGGGGCTGGAGACACCGGGGAGCTGTTTTTT. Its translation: CASSKGAGDTGELFF.

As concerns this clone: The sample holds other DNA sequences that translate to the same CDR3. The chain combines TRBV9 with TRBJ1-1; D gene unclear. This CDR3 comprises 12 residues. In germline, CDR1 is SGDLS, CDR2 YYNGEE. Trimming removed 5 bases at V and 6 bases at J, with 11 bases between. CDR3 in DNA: TGTGCCAGCAGGACTCCGTTCCCTGAAGCTTTCTTT. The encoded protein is CASRTPFPEAFF.

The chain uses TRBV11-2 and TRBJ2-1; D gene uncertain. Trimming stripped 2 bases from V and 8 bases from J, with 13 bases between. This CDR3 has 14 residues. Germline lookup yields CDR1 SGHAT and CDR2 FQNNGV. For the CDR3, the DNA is TGTGCCAGCAGCTTAAACAGAGCGTCGGATGAGCAGTTCTTC. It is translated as CASSLNRASDEQFF.

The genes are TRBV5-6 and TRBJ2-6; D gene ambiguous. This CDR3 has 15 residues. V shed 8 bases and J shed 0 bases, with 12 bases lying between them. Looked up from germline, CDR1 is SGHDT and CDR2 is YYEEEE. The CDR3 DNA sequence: TGTGCCAGTTCTTCAATTGGCTCTGGGGCCAACGTCCTGACTTTC. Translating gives CASSSIGSGANVLTF.

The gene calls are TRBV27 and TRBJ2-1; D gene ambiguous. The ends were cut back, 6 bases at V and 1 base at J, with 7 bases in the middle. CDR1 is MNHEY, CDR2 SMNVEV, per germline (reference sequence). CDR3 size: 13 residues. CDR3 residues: CASRHKSYNEQFF. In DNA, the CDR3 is TGTGCCAGCAGACACAAATCCTACAATGAGCAGTTCTTC.

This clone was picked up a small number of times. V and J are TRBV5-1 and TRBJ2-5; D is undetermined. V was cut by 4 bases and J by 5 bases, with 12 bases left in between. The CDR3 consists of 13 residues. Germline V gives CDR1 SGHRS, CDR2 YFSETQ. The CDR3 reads CASSLEVTETQYF. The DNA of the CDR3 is TGCGCCAGCAGCCTAGAGGTCACGGAGACCCAGTACTTC.

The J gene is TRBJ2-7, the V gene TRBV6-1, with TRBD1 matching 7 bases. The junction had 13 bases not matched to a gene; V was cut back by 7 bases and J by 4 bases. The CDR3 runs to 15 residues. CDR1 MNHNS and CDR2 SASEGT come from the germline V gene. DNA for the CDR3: TGTGCCAGCAATTTAGACAGGGTAAGGCAATACGAGCAGTACTTC. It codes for CASNLDRVRQYEQYF.